This entry describes one TCR beta chain. Its specificity is not known. This CDR3 comprises 14 residues. Germline V gives CDR1 SGHTS, CDR2 YDEGEE. V lost 4 bases, J lost 1 base, and 12 bases lay in between. The record originates from a study of siplizumab effects on memory and regulatory T cells. Points from the study as a whole: Where siplizumab was present, mappable alloreactive CD4+ clones averaged around 69% Treg-derived, compared with 25% to 30% in controls. Major contributors to the alloresponse seemed to be naive T cells, which also appeared more diverse than memory cells.

TCRdb's table, derived via immunoSEQ multiplex PCR, lists solely in-frame clones and lacks some. The data contain 90,000 to 130,000 clones, over 85% of them seen just once; the ten biggest clones take up about 1.5%. Sequencing was done on a sample of CD4+ T cells sorted from blood. The rearrangement links TRBV5-8 to TRBJ2-7; D may match TRBD1 or TRBD2 (5 bases each). The receptor was isolated from a human donor in good health. The CDR3 nucleotides are TGTGCCAGCAGCCCGGGGCGGATTTCCTACGAGCAGTACTTC. Its protein is CASSPGRISYEQYF.